These 9 T cell receptor beta chains came from one sample sequenced in a study of cytomegalovirus exposure and HLA in healthy donors. The PCR was carried out with 60 Vbeta primers and 13 Jbeta primers. Using immunoSEQ multiplex PCR, the repertoire was profiled, and TCRdb retains in-frame clones only, with some absent. The sample shows around 140,000 clones, approximately 60% of them seen only once. Sequences were obtained from PBMCs. Source of these receptors: a woman aged 40 to 50 in good health and CMV-seronegative.

The rearrangement links TRBV13 to TRBJ2-7, with 8 nucleotides matching TRBD2. The length of the CDR3 is 14 residues. The germline V gene encodes CDR1 PRHDT and CDR2 FYEKMQ (reference sequence). Trimming took 3 bases from V and 7 from J; bases not matched to a gene: 8. This CDR3 reads CASSFGGGRREQYF. In nucleotides, the CDR3 is TGTGCCAGCAGCTTCGGGGGGGGCAGACGAGAGCAGTACTTC.

The sample holds a few counts of this clone. The chain employs TRBV30 and TRBJ1-2; the match to TRBD1 covers 8 bases. The CDR3 is made up of 13 amino acids. Germline V CDR1 and CDR2: GTSNPN, SVGIG (reference sequence). V shed 4 bases, J shed 8 bases, and the junction held 9 bases outside the gene matches. The CDR3 nucleotides are TGTGCCTGGAACCTTGGACAGGGAGGCGGCTACACCTTC. Its protein is CAWNLGQGGGYTF.

The chain carries TRBV20-1 and TRBJ1-2; D not resolved. The CDR3 consists of 11 residues. Germline V gene lookup returns CDR1 DFQATT and CDR2 SNEGSKA (reference sequence). Trimming took 2 bases from V and 7 from J, leaving 8 bases between them. For the CDR3, the DNA is TGCAGTGCTAGACTGACTATTGGCTACACCTTC. As protein: CSARLTIGYTF.

This clone was counted once. The V call is TRBV11-3, the J call TRBJ2-1, with D uncertain. V was shortened by 3 bases and J by 7 bases, with 10 bases between the two germline ends. Germline lookup yields CDR1 SGHNT and CDR2 YENEEA. There are 13 residues in the CDR3. The CDR3 spells CASSLGRQNEQFF. The CDR3 bases are TGTGCCAGCAGCTTGGGCAGGCAGAATGAGCAGTTCTTC.

The gene calls are TRBV6-5 and TRBJ1-5; no firm D call. Germline CDR1 is MNHEY and CDR2 is SVGAGI. This CDR3 has 15 residues. The ends were cut back, 0 bases at V and 4 bases at J, with 10 bases in the middle. The CDR3 DNA reads as TGTGCCAGCAGTTACTCGAATAACGGGAATCAGCCCCAGCATTTT. This sequence encodes CASSYSNNGNQPQHF.

J is TRBJ2-1 and V is TRBV2; possible D gene TRBD2, 5 bases. CDR1 and CDR2 from the germline V gene are SNHLY and FYNNEI. V gave up 5 bases and J gave up 3 bases, with 8 bases separating them. The CDR3 spans 13 residues. The CDR3 DNA follows: TGTGCCAGCAGTCGGGAACACTACAATGAGCAGTTCTTC. Translating gives CASSREHYNEQFF. Filled out from reference TRBV2 and TRBJ2-1, the complete variable domain reads EPEVTQTPSHQVTQMGQEVILRCVPISNHLYFYWYRQILGQKVEFLVSFYNNEISEKSEIFDDQFSVERPDGSNFTLKIRSTKLEDSAMYFCASSREHYNEQFFGPGTRLTVL.

V usage is TRBV7-2 and J usage is TRBJ2-7; the D is unclear. The CDR3 sequence is 13 residues long. Germline CDR1 is SGHTA and CDR2 is FQGNSA. Trimming cost V 5 bases and J 4 bases, with 12 bases left between them. For the CDR3, the DNA is TGTGCCAGCAGCCCATGGCCCGGGTACGAGCAGTACTTC. Translating it yields CASSPWPGYEQYF.

The V call is TRBV6-1, the J call TRBJ1-1; TRBD1 agrees at 7 bases. Trimming cost V 11 bases and J 0 bases; bases outside gene matches: 6. The CDR3 has 13 residues. Germline CDR1 reads MNHNS; CDR2 reads SASEGT. In DNA form, the CDR3 reads TGTGCCGAGGGGGCGCGATTGAACACTGAAGCTTTCTTT. Protein product: CAEGARLNTEAFF.

This rearrangement joins TRBV30 to TRBJ2-5, with 8 bases that match TRBD2. Germline V gene lookup returns CDR1 GTSNPN and CDR2 SVGIG (reference sequence). The CDR3 runs to 16 residues. The V gene end was trimmed by 0 bases and the J gene end by 5 bases; junction bases not matched to a gene: 11. CDR3 DNA sequence: TGTGCCTGGAGTGTGGCTCTAGCGGGCCGGCTGGAGACCCAGTACTTC. Translation gives CAWSVALAGRLETQYF.